This T cell receptor (beta chain) came from a study of blood T cell repertoires in COVID-19 (dated by TCRdb to the early 2020s). Broadly, across the study: The collaborator samples originated in the United States, Italy and Spain and spanned the acute and convalescent phases of COVID-19. Where available, HLA class I and class II types were taken from metadata supplied by the sample provider and were not determined by assay-based typing. The dataset comprised deeply sampled blood TCRbeta repertoires from subjects exposed to, actively infected with, or recovered from COVID-19. The samples were drawn from two sources: the first 160 participants of the ongoing ImmuneRACE study, and fewer than 1,500 subjects contributed by 6 global collaborators. The prospective study material was composed of cDNA or gDNA derived from T cells, B-cell-depleted T cells, or PBMCs. Nearly every sample came with metadata listing a de-identified subject ID, COVID-19 status, age in years and sex. A freely available public database, intended as a resource for researchers studying the immune response to SARS-CoV-2, is where the repertoires were released.

Summary of the overall study and its limitations: Clinical and demographic metadata were provided uncurated, with the amount varying by source and participant.

In the prospective study, participants were roughly 18 to 95 years old, resided in 25 or so geographic areas of the United States, and were enrolled through a virtual design. In the prospective study, cohorts were assigned on the basis of participant-reported clinical history obtained from a screening survey and a study questionnaire. Mobile phlebotomists in the prospective study collected whole blood, serum and a nasopharyngeal or oropharyngeal swab from every participant. Additional blood draws and questionnaires over a 2-month period could optionally be provided by prospective study participants. Blood samples from the prospective study were shipped frozen or at room temperature prior to DNA extraction. From the germline V gene, CDR1 is LGHNA and CDR2 is YNFKEQ. Trimming at the junction amounts to 2 bases on V and 5 bases on J, and the germline ends lie 3 bases apart. Spanning cysteine to phenylalanine, the CDR3 consists of 11 amino acids. The sequence is cut down to CDR3 DNA, 33 bases in frame from base 1.

TCRbeta CDR3 regions were amplified from genomic DNA by means of the immunoSEQ Assay, a bias-controlled multiplex PCR. In the paper's pipeline: Within the assay, amplification of reference gene primers was used to estimate how many nucleated cells each sample contained. To quantify the absolute abundance of each unique TCRbeta CDR3 rearrangement, sequence reads were collapsed and filtered. Productive Simpson clonality was computed per sample as the square root of Simpson's diversity index over productive rearrangements. What TCRdb holds here is the immuneACCESS table cut down to in-frame rearrangements. Part of the clones is not present; checked against another copy, under half of the missing clones reflect an unresolved V gene, and the others are unexplained. The V and J calls and the clone size are those of that table, but D and trimming were determined from the DNA. Recorded for this sample are 200,000 to 300,000 clones; approximately 89% of them occurred a single time. The ten most abundant clones make up 2% to 2.5% of the sample.

Note on this clone: Its antigen is unknown. No base quality values were provided; no much bigger clone lies one nucleotide off.

This receptor was taken from a woman aged 40 to 49 with acute COVID-19. Sequenced input: PBMCs or T cells enriched from blood (not recorded which). Recombination connected TRBV4-2 to TRBJ1-2; there is no confident call for the D gene. The CDR3 has the sequence CASSQQYGYTF. The DNA is as follows: TGTGCCAGCAGCCAACAGTATGGCTACACCTTC.